These T cell receptor beta chains were read from a single sample in a study of a mutant IDH1 vaccine in newly diagnosed glioma. Clones were read by immunoSEQ multiplex PCR, and TCRdb kept only the in-frame ones, dropping some. In the table there are 45,000 to 65,000 clones, approximately 79% of which are singletons. These receptors' targets are unknown. This sample comprised PBMCs, obtained from a glioma patient whose treatment included an IDH1 peptide vaccine. The source of these receptors is a woman aged 18-29 years with glioma. Some clones in this sample may be carry-over from other donors' samples. Both conserved end residues are part of each CDR3. The order of the fields is J gene, V gene, clone size, D gene, CDR3 DNA, CDR3 protein. A D gene is named only where the DNA matches it firmly. The size of a clone is reported for some rows only, either as once, few or many, or as a class for expanded clones.

TRBJ2-2 | TRBV5-8 | . | . | TGTGCCAGCAGCCCCAATTGGGGAGGTGGGGAGCTGTTTTTT | CASSPNWGGGELFF
TRBJ2-1 | TRBV19 | . | . | TGTGCCAGTAGTACACATCGGGACGGGTACAATGAGCAGTTCTTC | CASSTHRDGYNEQFF
TRBJ1-4 | TRBV9 | . | . | TGTGCCAGCAGCTTGGGAAGAGGGGTGGGTGAAAAACTGTTTTTT | CASSLGRGVGEKLFF
TRBJ1-4 | TRBV19 | . | . | TGTGCCAGTAGTTCGGGGGGGAGTTTCGTCGAAAAACTGTTTTTT | CASSSGGSFVEKLFF
TRBJ1-1 | TRBV7-9 | . | . | TGTGCCAGCAGCTTGGGTACAGAGGTAGCTGAAGCTTTCTTT | CASSLGTEVAEAFF
TRBJ1-1 | TRBV7-2 | . | TRBD1 | TGTGCCAGCAGCCACACCGCGGGGACAGGGAACACTGAAGCTTTCTTT | CASSHTAGTGNTEAFF
TRBJ1-5 | TRBV25-1 | . | . | TGTGCCAGCAGTTCGAGGGAGGGGAATCAGCCCCAGCATTTT | CASSSREGNQPQHF
TRBJ1-4 | TRBV18 | . | . | TGTGCCAGCTCACCACGGGGCAGAACTAATGAAAAACTGTTTTTT | CASSPRGRTNEKLFF
TRBJ1-2 | TRBV5-4 | . | TRBD1 | TGTGCCAGCAGCTCAAACAGGGGCTATGGCTACACCTTC | CASSSNRGYGYTF
TRBJ1-1 | TRBV7-9 | . | . | TGTGCCAGCAGCTCTACGACCGTGGGCATTGAAGCTTTCTTT | CASSSTTVGIEAFF
TRBJ2-3 | TRBV1 | . | . | TGCACCAGCAGCCCCGTTACGCTAACGTCTACTCCCGGGACCATGGGAACAGATACGCAGTATTTT | CTSSPVTLTSTPGTMGTDTQYF
TRBJ1-5 | TRBV7-8 | once | TRBD1 | TGTGCCAGCAGCTTCTTCCCCGACAGGGTGAATCAGCCCCAGCATTTT | CASSFFPDRVNQPQHF
TRBJ1-2 | TRBV10-3 | . | . | TGTGCCATCAGTGAGGCCGGTGGGGTGAACTATGGCTACACCTTC | CAISEAGGVNYGYTF
TRBJ1-1 | TRBV7-2 | . | . | TGTGCCAGCAGCCTGGGTATGAACACTGAAGCTTTCTTT | CASSLGMNTEAFF
TRBJ2-5 | TRBV29-1 | once | TRBD2 | TGCAGCGTTGAAGATCTGTCGCGGGAGGGGAAAGAGACCCAGTACTTC | CSVEDLSREGKETQYF
TRBJ2-5 | TRBV7-2 | . | . | TGTGCCAGCAGCTTTCCTAGCTCTTGGACCCAGTACTTC | CASSFPSSWTQYF
TRBJ2-5 | TRBV5-1 | . | TRBD1 | TGCGCCAGCAGCTGGGACAGAGAGACCCAGTACTTC | CASSWDRETQYF
TRBJ2-5 | TRBV29-1 | . | . | TGCAGCGGGGGATCAGGGGCGGAGACCCGATACTTC | CSGGSGAETRYF
TRBJ1-2 | TRBV5-4 | once | . | TGTGCCAGCAGCCCAGATGTAGGGGCTGGCTACACCTTC | CASSPDVGAGYTF
TRBJ1-5 | TRBV2 | . | . | TGTGCCAGCAGTGGGTTTAGCGGCAGGATAGCGAATCAGCCCCAGCATTTT | CASSGFSGRIANQPQHF
TRBJ2-7 | TRBV14 | . | . | TGTGCCAGCAGCTCAGACTACGAGCAGTACTTC | CASSSDYEQYF
TRBJ2-1 | TRBV7-9 | . | . | TGTGCCAGCAGCCTTCCCCGTAACCGGGATGAGCAGTTCTTC | CASSLPRNRDEQFF
TRBJ2-5 | TRBV7-9 | . | . | TGTGCCAGCAGCGGGGGGACAGAACTAGCCTCGTGGGAGACCCAGTACTTC | CASSGGTELASWETQYF
TRBJ2-7 | TRBV6-5 | . | . | TGTGCCAGCACTTACGCACCCGACGTTTCCCGGTACGAGCAGTACTTC | CASTYAPDVSRYEQYF
TRBJ2-3 | TRBV5-8 | . | . | TGTGCCAGCAGCTTGGACAGCTCCACAGATACGCAGTATTTT | CASSLDSSTDTQYF
TRBJ2-6 | TRBV9 | . | . | TGTGCCAGCAGCGTAAAGCAGGCTGGGGCCAACGTCCTGACTTTC | CASSVKQAGANVLTF
TRBJ1-1 | TRBV18 | . | . | TGTGCCAGCTCACCAGCAGGGGCGAACACTGAAGCTTTCTTT | CASSPAGANTEAFF
TRBJ2-3 | TRBV4-2 | . | . | TGTGCCAGCAGCCAACCCCGGGATACGCAGTATTTT | CASSQPRDTQYF
TRBJ2-3 | TRBV2 | . | TRBD2 | TGTGCCAGCAGTAAACCGAGCGGGGGGGCGGGCACAGATACGCAGTATTTT | CASSKPSGGAGTDTQYF
TRBJ2-3 | TRBV4-3 | . | . | TGCGCCAGCAGCCAAGATAGGGCGGGACAGAGAGTCACAGATACGCAGTATTTT | CASSQDRAGQRVTDTQYF
TRBJ2-5 | TRBV19 | . | TRBD1 | TGTGCCAGTAGTGTGGGACAGGGCACCGTGGAGACCCAGTACTTC | CASSVGQGTVETQYF
TRBJ2-5 | TRBV11-2 | . | . | TGTGCCAGCAGCCCGGAGGGGGTGTGGAAAGAGACCCAGTACTTC | CASSPEGVWKETQYF
TRBJ1-2 | TRBV9 | . | . | TGTGCCAGCAGCGTAGTCGGAAAGTATCAGTACACCTTC | CASSVVGKYQYTF
TRBJ1-2 | TRBV30 | . | . | TGTGCCTGGAGTGGGGGGTTGGGGTTGACGGACTATGGCTACACCTTC | CAWSGGLGLTDYGYTF
TRBJ1-4 | TRBV9 | few | . | TGTGCCAGCAGCGAGGGGACACTTTCAACTAATGAAAAACTGTTTTTT | CASSEGTLSTNEKLFF
TRBJ1-2 | TRBV18 | . | TRBD1 | TGTGCCAGCTCCCGACAGGGAACGGGGGGCTATGGCTACACCTTC | CASSRQGTGGYGYTF
TRBJ1-1 | TRBV10-2 | . | . | TGCGCCAGCAAGAACGGACGGGCTGAAGCTTTCTTT | CASKNGRAEAFF
TRBJ1-4 | TRBV5-1 | . | TRBD1 | TGCGCCAGCAGCCAGACCGGGACAGCAACTAATGAAAAACTGTTTTTT | CASSQTGTATNEKLFF
TRBJ1-1 | TRBV5-1 | . | TRBD1 | TGCGCCAGCAGCTTCCTAACAGGGGGCGTCACTGAAGCTTTCTTT | CASSFLTGGVTEAFF
TRBJ2-2 | TRBV11-3 | once | TRBD1 | TGTGCCAGCAGCACAAGAGGGGGCCTTACCGGGGAGCTGTTTTTT | CASSTRGGLTGELFF
TRBJ1-1 | TRBV19 | . | TRBD1 | TGTGCCAGTAGGACAGGGGGCGCTGAAGCTTTCTTT | CASRTGGAEAFF
TRBJ2-1 | TRBV25-1 | . | . | TGTGCCAGCAGTGAATTTGGGGGCCGGGGGTACAATGAGCAGTTCTTC | CASSEFGGRGYNEQFF
TRBJ1-2 | TRBV4-1 | medium-sized | . | TGCGCCAGCAGCCAAGATCCGGGACAAGGACCAAACTATGGCTACACCTTC | CASSQDPGQGPNYGYTF
TRBJ1-2 | TRBV6-1 | . | TRBD1 | TGTGCCAGCATTGATTGGCAGGGGGCGCATGGCTACACCTTC | CASIDWQGAHGYTF
TRBJ1-2 | TRBV5-6 | . | . | TGTGCCAGCAGCTTGGATGGAGTTAACTATGGCTACACCTTC | CASSLDGVNYGYTF
TRBJ2-1 | TRBV6-1 | . | TRBD2 | TGTGCCAGCAGTGAACTAGCGGGGAGTTACAATGAGCAGTTCTTC | CASSELAGSYNEQFF
TRBJ1-3 | TRBV7-9 | . | . | TGTGCCAGCAGCTTACGGGGCGCCTCCGACTCTGGAAACACCATATATTTT | CASSLRGASDSGNTIYF
TRBJ1-6 | TRBV2 | once | . | TGTGCCAGCAGTGAGAGTCGTGGGCCGGAGCTTAACTTT | CASSESRGPELNF
TRBJ1-1 | TRBV6-5 | . | TRBD1 | TGTGCCAGCAGTTTCGCCGGGACAGCGAACACTGAAGCTTTCTTT | CASSFAGTANTEAFF
TRBJ2-5 | TRBV11-3 | . | . | TGTGCCAGCAGCTTGGGGTGGGCAGTCCAGTCGGAGACCCAGTACTTC | CASSLGWAVQSETQYF
TRBJ1-1 | TRBV7-2 | . | TRBD1 | TGTGCCAGCAGCGGAAGACAGGGCCAAGCTTTCTTT | CASSGRQGQAFF
TRBJ2-2 | TRBV5-4 | . | . | TGTGCCAGCAGTCAGGGGGGAAACACCGGGGAGCTGTTTTTT | CASSQGGNTGELFF
TRBJ1-2 | TRBV9 | . | . | TGTGCCAGCAGCGTTACGGGGGGCCTTAATGGCTACACCTTC | CASSVTGGLNGYTF